These 20 T cell receptor beta chains originate from one sample sequenced in a study of shared clonotypes between healthy human individuals. The data were produced by immunoSEQ multiplex PCR, yet TCRdb's version contains in-frame clones alone and is incomplete. Seen here are fewer than 700,000 clones, around three quarters observed once, and the top ten hold 9.5% to 15%. Source material: PBMCs. Receptor source: a woman in her thirties or forties in good health. Some clones in this sample may be carry-over from other donors' samples.

This clone was picked up one time. The chain recombines TRBV7-6 with TRBJ2-7; 14 bases match TRBD2. The germline gives CDR1 SGHVS, CDR2 FNYEAQ. The junction had 13 bases not matched to a gene; V was cut back by 1 base and J by 2 bases. The length of the CDR3 is 20 residues. This chain's CDR3 is CASSLGAGLAGVGRTYEQYF. CDR3 sequence (DNA): TGTGCCAGCAGCTTAGGAGCGGGACTAGCGGGAGTGGGGAGGACCTACGAGCAGTACTTC. The variable domain in full, with the rest retrieved from reference TRBV7-6 and TRBJ2-7, is GAGVSQSPRYKVTKRGQDVALRCDPISGHVSLYWYRQALGQGPEFLTYFNYEAQQDKSGLPNDRFSAERPEGSISTLTIQRTEQRDSAMYRCASSLGAGLAGVGRTYEQYFGPGTRLTVT.

This clone showed up many times. The J gene is TRBJ1-2, the V gene TRBV7-6; D ambiguous. CDR1 and CDR2 (germline): SGHVS, FNYEAQ. This CDR3 is built from 14 residues. Trimming took 5 bases from V and 2 from J, leaving 12 bases between them. The CDR3 coding sequence is TGTGCCAGCAGCCCTATATCGGCCAACTATGGCTACACCTTC. Its protein is CASSPISANYGYTF.

This chain uses TRBV7-9 with TRBJ1-2, with 9 bases identical to TRBD1. The J segment lost 4 bases and the V segment lost 1 base, leaving 4 bases of the junction unmatched. Germline CDR1 and CDR2: SEHNR and FQNEAQ (reference sequence). This CDR3 is built from 15 residues. This CDR3 reads CASSLGTGVVYGYTF. For the CDR3, the DNA is TGTGCCAGCAGCTTAGGGACAGGGGTGGTCTATGGCTACACCTTC. Drawing the rest from reference TRBV7-9 and TRBJ1-2, the complete variable domain is DTGVSQNPRHKITKRGQNVTFRCDPISEHNRLYWYRQTLGQGPEFLTYFQNEAQLEKSRLLSDRFSAERPKGSFSTLEIQRTEQGDSAMYLCASSLGTGVVYGYTFGSGTRLTVV.

This clone was seen only once. A single base separates this from a much larger clone, so it may be a read error. V gene TRBV9 combines with J gene TRBJ2-7, with 13 positions matching TRBD2. This CDR3 comprises 15 residues. Per germline, CDR1 SGDLS and CDR2 YYNGEE. V trimming: 4 bases; J trimming: 3 bases; junction bases outside the gene matches: 4. The CDR3 bases are TGTGCCAGCAGCCCCCGGACTAGCGGGAGCTACGAGCAGTACTTC. Protein product: CASSPRTSGSYEQYF.

The rearrangement links TRBV5-4 to TRBJ1-1; 8 positions agree with TRBD1. Germline V gene sequence: CDR1 SGHNT, CDR2 YYREEE (reference sequence). This CDR3 spans 12 amino acids. The V gene end was trimmed by 5 bases and the J gene end by 8 bases; junction bases not matched to a gene: 5. The CDR3 here is CASRYRTGEAFF. CDR3 in DNA: TGTGCCAGCAGATACCGGACAGGGGAAGCTTTCTTT. The full variable domain, completed using reference TRBV5-4 and TRBJ1-1, is ETGVTQSPTHLIKTRGQQVTLRCSSQSGHNTVSWYQQALGQGPQFIFQYYREEENGRGNFPPRFSGLQFPNYSSELNVNALELDDSALYLCASRYRTGEAFFGQGTRLTVV.

The J gene is TRBJ2-3, the V gene TRBV6-5; the match to TRBD2 covers 9 bases. The J segment lost 0 bases and the V segment lost 5 bases, leaving 3 bases of the junction unmatched. The CDR3 totals 15 residues. Per germline, CDR1 MNHEY and CDR2 SVGAGI. The CDR3 sequence is CASSPSGTSTDTQYF. CDR3 DNA sequence: TGTGCCAGCAGTCCTAGCGGGACTAGCACAGATACGCAGTATTTT.

V usage is TRBV21-1 and J usage is TRBJ2-1; the DNA was not compared with TRBD2, the D call given in the table. TRBV21-1 is reported as a pseudogene. This CDR3 spans 18 amino acids. DNA for the CDR3: TGTGCCAGCAGCAAAGCAGCCCGGGGTAAGTTTTCCTACAATGAGCAGTTCTTC. It codes for CASSKAARGKFSYNEQFF.

Details on this clone: A far larger clone is just one base off, so this is likely a read error. The chain uses TRBV30 and TRBJ1-1; D remains unclear. The CDR3 consists of 12 residues. Trimming cost V 3 bases and J 1 base, with 6 bases left between them. Germline V gene lookup returns CDR1 GTSNPN and CDR2 SVGIG (reference sequence). The CDR3 DNA follows: TGTGCCTGGAGACCAGAGAACACTGAAGCTTTCTTT. It translates to CAWRPENTEAFF.

The rearrangement uses TRBV7-6 and TRBJ1-4; D call uncertain. The CDR3 extends over 14 amino acids. Germline-derived CDR1 and CDR2 are SGHVS and FNYEAQ. V was trimmed by 1 base and J by 8 bases, leaving 11 bases between them. The CDR3 protein is CASSLGRITEKLFF. The CDR3 region has the DNA TGTGCCAGCAGCTTAGGGCGGATCACAGAAAAACTGTTTTTT.

V is TRBV5-1 and J is TRBJ2-1; 11 nucleotides match TRBD2. The CDR3 has 13 residues. Unmatched junction bases numbered 3, after V lost 4 bases and J lost 9 bases. CDR1 and CDR2 from the germline V gene are SGHRS and YFSETQ. CDR3 DNA: TGCGCCAGCAGCAGAGGACTAGCGGGTGAGCAGTTCTTC. Translation gives CASSRGLAGEQFF.

About this clone itself: A far larger clone is just one base off, so this is likely a read error. Because the CDR3 is missing its conserved closing phenylalanine or tryptophan, this is likely a read error. At the DNA level, this CDR3 is encoded by other sequences in the same sample as well. CDR3 in amino acids: CASSQGRQENTEAFL. As DNA, the CDR3 is TGCGCCAGCAGCCAAGGGAGACAGGAGAACACTGAAGCTTTCCTT. The chain recombines TRBV4-3 with TRBJ1-1; TRBD1 might be the D (6 bases). Trimming stripped 1 base from V and 1 base from J, with 10 bases between. There are 15 residues in the CDR3. Germline assignment: CDR1 LGHNA and CDR2 YSLEER.

The chain combines TRBV29-1 with TRBJ2-7; D is possibly TRBD2 (6 bases). Looked up from germline, CDR1 is SQVTM and CDR2 is ANQGSEA. V shed 6 bases and J shed 2 bases, with 11 bases lying between them. This CDR3 comprises 12 residues. CDR3 in amino acids: CSVGDLTYEQYF. For the CDR3, the DNA is TGCAGCGTGGGGGACTTAACCTACGAGCAGTACTTC.

Turning to this clone: This probably arose from a read error, given a far larger clone one base away. The CDR3 loop is CSVEDEGRAGDYTF. The DNA of the CDR3 is TGCAGCGTTGAAGATGAGGGCAGGGCAGGCGACTACACCTTC. The chain couples TRBV29-1 to TRBJ1-2, with D tentatively TRBD1 (5 bases). This CDR3 is 14 amino acids long. Trimming cost V 0 bases and J 10 bases, with 18 bases left between them. CDR1 SQVTM and CDR2 ANQGSEA come from the germline V gene.

The rearrangement uses TRBV21-1 and TRBJ1-5; TRBD1, the table's D call, lacks a check against the DNA. TRBV21-1 is termed a pseudogene. The CDR3 length is 14 residues. The CDR3 spells CASRGQGLNQPQHF. The CDR3 DNA reads TGTGCCAGCAGGGGACAGGGGTTGAATCAGCCCCAGCATTTT.

The chain links TRBV28 to TRBJ2-7; TRBD2 matches 8 bases. The J segment lost 6 bases and the V segment lost 2 bases, leaving 0 bases of the junction unmatched. The V gene's germline CDR1 is MDHEN and CDR2 SYDVKM. The CDR3 consists of 12 residues. CDR3 bases: TGTGCCAGCAGTTTACGGGAGGGCGAGCAGTACTTC. Amino acid sequence: CASSLREGEQYF.

V is TRBV28 and J is TRBJ1-2; D not resolved. V lost 3 bases, J lost 4 bases, and 6 bases lay in between. The length of the CDR3 is 12 residues. Per germline, CDR1 MDHEN and CDR2 SYDVKM. The CDR3 region has the DNA TGTGCCAGCAGTTTGACACTCTATGGCTACACCTTC. It is translated as CASSLTLYGYTF.

The chain uses TRBV5-1 and TRBJ2-1, with 8 bases aligning to TRBD2. V dropped 0 bases and J dropped 6; count of bases not matched to a gene: 11. This CDR3 region has 17 residues. CDR1 is SGHRS, CDR2 YFSETQ, per germline. CDR3 DNA: TGCGCCAGCAGCTTGGGAGGTGGGGCTAGCGGGTTCAATGAGCAGTTCTTC. Protein sequence: CASSLGGGASGFNEQFF.

As to this clone: A junction boundary mismatches the germline segment, possibly from a read error. The CDR3 is CASSVGTGGRDDF. CDR3 DNA: TGTGCCAGCAGTGTTGGGACAGGGGGCAGGGACGACTTC. The chain links TRBV2 to TRBJ2-7; TRBD1 matches at 12 bases. The germline gives CDR1 SNHLY, CDR2 FYNNEI. This CDR3 comprises 13 residues.

The genes are TRBV30 and TRBJ2-1, with TRBD2 matching 8 bases. Germline values: CDR1 GTSNPN, CDR2 SVGIG (reference sequence). The CDR3 has 15 amino acids. The V gene end was trimmed by 0 bases and the J gene end by 5 bases; junction bases not matched to a gene: 6. The CDR3: CAWSVLSGRNNEQFF. Here the CDR3 DNA reads TGTGCCTGGAGTGTACTAAGCGGGAGAAACAATGAGCAGTTCTTC.

This clone was detected only once. The J gene is TRBJ2-1, the V gene TRBV19, with 11 bases aligning to TRBD2. With 2 bases clipped from V and 6 bases from J, the junction kept 6 bases outside the gene matches. Looked up from germline, CDR1 is LNHDA and CDR2 is SQIVND (reference sequence). This CDR3 comprises 16 residues. CDR3 sequence: CASSISTSGVLNEQFF. CDR3 sequence (DNA): TGTGCCAGTAGTATATCGACTAGCGGGGTTCTCAATGAGCAGTTCTTC.